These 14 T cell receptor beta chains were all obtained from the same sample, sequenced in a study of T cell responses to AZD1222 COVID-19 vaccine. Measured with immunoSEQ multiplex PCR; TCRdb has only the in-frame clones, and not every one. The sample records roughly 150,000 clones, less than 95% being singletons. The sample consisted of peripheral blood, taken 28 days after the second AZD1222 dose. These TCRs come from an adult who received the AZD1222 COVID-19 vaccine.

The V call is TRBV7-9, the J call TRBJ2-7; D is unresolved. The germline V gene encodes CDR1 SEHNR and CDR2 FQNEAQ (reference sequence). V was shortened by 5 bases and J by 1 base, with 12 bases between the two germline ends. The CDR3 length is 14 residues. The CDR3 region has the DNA TGTGCCAGCAGCCCCCCATTGGTTTCCTACGAGCAGTACTTC. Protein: CASSPPLVSYEQYF.

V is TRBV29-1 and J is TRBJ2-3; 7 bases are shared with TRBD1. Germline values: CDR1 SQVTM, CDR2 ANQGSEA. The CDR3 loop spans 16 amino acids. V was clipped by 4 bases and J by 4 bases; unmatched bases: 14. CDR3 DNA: TGCAGCGTTGCTCCTCTAGGGGGCATTGGGGCAGATACGCAGTATTTT. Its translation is CSVAPLGGIGADTQYF.

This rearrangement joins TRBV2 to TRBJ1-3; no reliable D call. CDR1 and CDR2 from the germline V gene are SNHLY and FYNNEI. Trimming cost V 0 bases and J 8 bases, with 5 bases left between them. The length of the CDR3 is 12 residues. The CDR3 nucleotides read TGTGCCAGCAGTGAAGCTTGGGACACCATATATTTT. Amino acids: CASSEAWDTIYF.

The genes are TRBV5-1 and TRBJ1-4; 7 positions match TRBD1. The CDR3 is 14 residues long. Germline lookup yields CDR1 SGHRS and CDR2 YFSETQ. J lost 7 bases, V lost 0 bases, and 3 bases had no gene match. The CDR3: CASSLGQGLEKLFF. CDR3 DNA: TGCGCCAGCAGCTTGGGACAGGGACTTGAAAAACTGTTTTTT.

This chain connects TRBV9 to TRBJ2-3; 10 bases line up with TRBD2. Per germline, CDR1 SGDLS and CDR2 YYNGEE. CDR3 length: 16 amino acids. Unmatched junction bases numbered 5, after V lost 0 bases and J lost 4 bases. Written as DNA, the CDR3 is TGTGCCAGCAGCGTAGAGGCTAGCGGGGGCGCAGATACGCAGTATTTT. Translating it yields CASSVEASGGADTQYF.

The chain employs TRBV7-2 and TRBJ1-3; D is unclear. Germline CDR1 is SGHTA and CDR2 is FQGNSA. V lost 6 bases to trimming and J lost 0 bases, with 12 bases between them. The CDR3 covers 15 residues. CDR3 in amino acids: CASSANSGSGNTIYF. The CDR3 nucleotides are TGTGCCAGCAGTGCGAACTCAGGCTCTGGAAACACCATATATTTT.

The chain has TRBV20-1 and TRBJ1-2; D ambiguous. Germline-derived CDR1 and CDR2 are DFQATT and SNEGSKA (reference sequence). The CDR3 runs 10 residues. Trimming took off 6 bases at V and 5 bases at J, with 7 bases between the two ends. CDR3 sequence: CSAPAYGYTF. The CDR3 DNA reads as TGCAGTGCCCCTGCTTATGGCTACACCTTC.

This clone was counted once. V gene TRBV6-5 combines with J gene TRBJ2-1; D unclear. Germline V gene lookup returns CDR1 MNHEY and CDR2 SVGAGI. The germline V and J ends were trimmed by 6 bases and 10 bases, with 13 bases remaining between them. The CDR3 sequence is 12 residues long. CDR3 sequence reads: CASRTDPLEQFF. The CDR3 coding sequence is TGTGCCAGCAGAACTGACCCCCTAGAGCAGTTCTTC.

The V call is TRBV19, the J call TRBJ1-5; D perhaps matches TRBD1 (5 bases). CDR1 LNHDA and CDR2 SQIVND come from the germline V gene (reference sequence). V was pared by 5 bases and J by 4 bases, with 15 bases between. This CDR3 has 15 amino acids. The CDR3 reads CASSPDVGGNQPQHF. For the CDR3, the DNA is TGTGCCAGTAGTCCGGATGTGGGGGGGAATCAGCCCCAGCATTTT. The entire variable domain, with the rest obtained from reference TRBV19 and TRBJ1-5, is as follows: DGGITQSPKYLFRKEGQNVTLSCEQNLNHDAMYWYRQDPGQGLRLIYYSQIVNDFQKGDIAEGYSVSREKKESFPLTVTSAQKNPTAFYLCASSPDVGGNQPQHFGDGTRLSIL.

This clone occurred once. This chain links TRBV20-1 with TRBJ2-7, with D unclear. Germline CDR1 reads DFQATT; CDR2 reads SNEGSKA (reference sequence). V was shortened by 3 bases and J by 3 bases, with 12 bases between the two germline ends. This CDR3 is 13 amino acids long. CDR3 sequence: CSASPFINYEQYF. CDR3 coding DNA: TGCAGTGCTAGTCCCTTTATAAACTACGAGCAGTACTTC.

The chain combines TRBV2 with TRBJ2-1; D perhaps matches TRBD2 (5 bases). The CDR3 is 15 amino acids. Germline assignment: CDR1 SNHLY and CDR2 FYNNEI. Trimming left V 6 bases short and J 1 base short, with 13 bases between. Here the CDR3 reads CASRATTGSYNEQFF. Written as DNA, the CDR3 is TGTGCCAGCAGAGCAACTACGGGGTCCTACAATGAGCAGTTCTTC. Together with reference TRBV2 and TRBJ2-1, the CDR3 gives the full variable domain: EPEVTQTPSHQVTQMGQEVILRCVPISNHLYFYWYRQILGQKVEFLVSFYNNEISEKSEIFDDQFSVERPDGSNFTLKIRSTKLEDSAMYFCASRATTGSYNEQFFGPGTRLTVL.

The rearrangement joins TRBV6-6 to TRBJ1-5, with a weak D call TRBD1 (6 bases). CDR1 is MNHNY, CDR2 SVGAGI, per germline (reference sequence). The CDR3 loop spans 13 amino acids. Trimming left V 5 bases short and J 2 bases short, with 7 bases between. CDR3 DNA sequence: TGTGCCAGCAGTCGACAGGGCAATCAGCCCCAGCATTTT. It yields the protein CASSRQGNQPQHF.

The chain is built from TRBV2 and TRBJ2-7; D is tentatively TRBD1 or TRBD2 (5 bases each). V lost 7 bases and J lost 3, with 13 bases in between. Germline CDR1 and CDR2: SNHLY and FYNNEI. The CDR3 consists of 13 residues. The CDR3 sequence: CASKRDGGYEQYF. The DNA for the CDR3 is TGTGCCAGCAAAAGAGATGGGGGCTACGAGCAGTACTTC.

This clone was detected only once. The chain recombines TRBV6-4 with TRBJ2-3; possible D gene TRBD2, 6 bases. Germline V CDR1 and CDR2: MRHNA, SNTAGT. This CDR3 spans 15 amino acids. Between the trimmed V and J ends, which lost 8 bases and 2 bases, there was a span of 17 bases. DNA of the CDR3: TGTGCCAGCTGCCCCGGGCGGGGCGCCACAGATACGCAGTATTTT. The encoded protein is CASCPGRGATDTQYF.